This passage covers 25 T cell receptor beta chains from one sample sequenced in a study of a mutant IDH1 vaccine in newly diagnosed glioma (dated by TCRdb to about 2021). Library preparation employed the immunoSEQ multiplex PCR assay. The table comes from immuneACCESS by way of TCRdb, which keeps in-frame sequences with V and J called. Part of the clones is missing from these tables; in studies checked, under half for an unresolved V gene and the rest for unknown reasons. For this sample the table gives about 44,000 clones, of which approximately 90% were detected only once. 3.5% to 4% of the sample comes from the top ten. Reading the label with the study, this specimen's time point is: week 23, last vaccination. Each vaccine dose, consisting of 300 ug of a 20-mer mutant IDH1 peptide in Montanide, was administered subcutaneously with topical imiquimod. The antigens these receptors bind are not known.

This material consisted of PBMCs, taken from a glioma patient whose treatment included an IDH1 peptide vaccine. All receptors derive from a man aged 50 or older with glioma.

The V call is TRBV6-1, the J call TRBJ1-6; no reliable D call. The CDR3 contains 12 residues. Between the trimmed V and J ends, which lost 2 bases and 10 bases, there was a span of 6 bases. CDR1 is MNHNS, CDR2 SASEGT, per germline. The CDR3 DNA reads TGTGCCAGCAGTGAACGTGCCTCACCCCTCCACTTT. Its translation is CASSERASPLHF.

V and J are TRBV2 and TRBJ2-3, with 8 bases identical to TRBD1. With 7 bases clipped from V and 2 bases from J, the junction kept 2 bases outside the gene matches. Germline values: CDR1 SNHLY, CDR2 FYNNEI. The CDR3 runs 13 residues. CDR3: CASNRGDTDTQYF. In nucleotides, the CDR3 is TGTGCCAGCAACAGGGGGGACACAGATACGCAGTATTTT.

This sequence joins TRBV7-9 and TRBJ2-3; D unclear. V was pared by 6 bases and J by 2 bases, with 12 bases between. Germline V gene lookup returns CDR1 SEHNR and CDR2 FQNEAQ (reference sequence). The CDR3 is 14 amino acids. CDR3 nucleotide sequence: TGTGCCAGCAGTCTTCTTACAGTCACAGATACGCAGTATTTT. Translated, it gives CASSLLTVTDTQYF.

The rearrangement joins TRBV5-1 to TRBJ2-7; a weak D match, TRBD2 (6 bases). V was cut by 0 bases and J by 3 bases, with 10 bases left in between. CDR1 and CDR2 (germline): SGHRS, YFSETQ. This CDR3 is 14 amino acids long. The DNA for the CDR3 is TGCGCCAGCAGCTTGGAGGCCGGGAGCTACGAGCAGTACTTC. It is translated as CASSLEAGSYEQYF.

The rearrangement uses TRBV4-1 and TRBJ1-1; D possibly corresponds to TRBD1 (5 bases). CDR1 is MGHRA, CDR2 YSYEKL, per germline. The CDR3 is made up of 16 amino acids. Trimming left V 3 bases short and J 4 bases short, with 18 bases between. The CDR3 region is CASSQGGSGGTTEAFF. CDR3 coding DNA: TGCGCCAGCAGCCAGGGGGGTTCGGGGGGTACCACTGAAGCTTTCTTT.

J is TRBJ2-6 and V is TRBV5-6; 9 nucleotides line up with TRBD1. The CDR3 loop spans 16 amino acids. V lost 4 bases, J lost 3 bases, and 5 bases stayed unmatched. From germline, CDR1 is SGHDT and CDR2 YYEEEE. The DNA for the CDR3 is TGTGCCAGCAGCCATAACAGGGGGCGTGGGGCCAACGTCCTGACTTTC. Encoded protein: CASSHNRGRGANVLTF.

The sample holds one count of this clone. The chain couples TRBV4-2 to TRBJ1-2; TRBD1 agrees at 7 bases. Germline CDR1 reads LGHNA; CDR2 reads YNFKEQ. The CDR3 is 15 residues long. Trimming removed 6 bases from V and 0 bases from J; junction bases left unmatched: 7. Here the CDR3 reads CASRQGQYSNYGYTF. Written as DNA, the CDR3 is TGTGCCAGCAGACAGGGACAGTATTCTAACTATGGCTACACCTTC.

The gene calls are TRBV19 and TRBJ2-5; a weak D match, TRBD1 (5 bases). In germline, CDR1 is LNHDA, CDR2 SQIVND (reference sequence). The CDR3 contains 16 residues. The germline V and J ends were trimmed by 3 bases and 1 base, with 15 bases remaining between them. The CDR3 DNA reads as TGTGCCAGTAGTATTATGGGAAGTGGGGCCCAAGAGACCCAGTACTTC. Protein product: CASSIMGSGAQETQYF. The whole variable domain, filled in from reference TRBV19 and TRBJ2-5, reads DGGITQSPKYLFRKEGQNVTLSCEQNLNHDAMYWYRQDPGQGLRLIYYSQIVNDFQKGDIAEGYSVSREKKESFPLTVTSAQKNPTAFYLCASSIMGSGAQETQYFGPGTRLLVL.

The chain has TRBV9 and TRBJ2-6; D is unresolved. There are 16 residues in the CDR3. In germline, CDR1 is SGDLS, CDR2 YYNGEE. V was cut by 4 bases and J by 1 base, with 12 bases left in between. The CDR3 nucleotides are TGTGCCAGCAGCTCACAAGGGTTTTCTGGGGCCAACGTCCTGACTTTC. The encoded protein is CASSSQGFSGANVLTF.

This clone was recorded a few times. CDR3 nucleotides: TGTGCCATCAGTGAGGTACAGCGGAGTAACTACGAGCAGTACTTC. It specifies CAISEVQRSNYEQYF. This sequence joins TRBV10-3 and TRBJ2-7, with D possibly being TRBD2 (5 bases). The CDR3 covers 15 residues. Germline values: CDR1 ENHRY, CDR2 SYGVKD. The V gene lost 2 bases and the J gene lost 3 bases, with 14 bases spanning the gap.

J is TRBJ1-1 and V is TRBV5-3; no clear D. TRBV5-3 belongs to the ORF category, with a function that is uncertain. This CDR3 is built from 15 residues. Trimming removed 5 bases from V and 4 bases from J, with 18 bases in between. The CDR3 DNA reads TGTGCCAGAAGTGCTGCCGAGGAGGAGGGCACTGAAGCTTTCTTT. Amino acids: CARSAAEEEGTEAFF.

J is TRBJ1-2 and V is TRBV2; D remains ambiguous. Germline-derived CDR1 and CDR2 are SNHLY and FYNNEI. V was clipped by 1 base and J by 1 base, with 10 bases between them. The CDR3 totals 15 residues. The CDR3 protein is CASSEGPFNNYGYTF. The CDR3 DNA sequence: TGTGCCAGCAGTGAAGGGCCGTTTAATAACTATGGCTACACCTTC.

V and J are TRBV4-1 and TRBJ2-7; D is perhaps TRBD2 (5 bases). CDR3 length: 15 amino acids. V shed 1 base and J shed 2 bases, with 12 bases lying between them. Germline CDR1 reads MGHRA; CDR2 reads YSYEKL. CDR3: CASSQVVEGPYEQYF. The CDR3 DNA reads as TGCGCCAGCAGCCAAGTTGTCGAGGGTCCCTACGAGCAGTACTTC.

The CDR3 DNA sequence: TGTGCCAGCAGCTACACCAGCAGCAATCAGCCCCAGCATTTT. This gives the protein CASSYTSSNQPQHF. This chain joins TRBV16 and TRBJ1-5; no clear D. Germline V gene data show CDR1 as KGHSY and CDR2 as FQNENV. This CDR3 region has 14 residues. With 5 bases removed from V and 1 base from J, the gap between germline ends came to 9 bases.

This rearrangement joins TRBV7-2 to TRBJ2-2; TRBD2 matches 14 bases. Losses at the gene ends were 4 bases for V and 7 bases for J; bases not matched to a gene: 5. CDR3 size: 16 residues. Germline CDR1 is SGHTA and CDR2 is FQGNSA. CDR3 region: CASSSGLAGAHGELFF. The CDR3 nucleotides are TGTGCCAGCAGCTCGGGACTAGCGGGAGCGCACGGGGAGCTGTTTTTT.

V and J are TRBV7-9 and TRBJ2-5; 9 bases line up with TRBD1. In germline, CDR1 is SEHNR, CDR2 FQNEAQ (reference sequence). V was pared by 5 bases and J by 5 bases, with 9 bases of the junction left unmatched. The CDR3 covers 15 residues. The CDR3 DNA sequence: TGTGCCAGCAGCCCGGGGACAGGGCTGGGGGAGACCCAGTACTTC. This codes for CASSPGTGLGETQYF.

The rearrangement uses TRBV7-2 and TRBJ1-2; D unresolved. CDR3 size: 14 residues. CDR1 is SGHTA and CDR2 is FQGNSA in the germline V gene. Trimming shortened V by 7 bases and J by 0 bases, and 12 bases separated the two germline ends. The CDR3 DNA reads TGTGCCAGCACTCCCGGACGGACTAACTATGGCTACACCTTC. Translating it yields CASTPGRTNYGYTF.

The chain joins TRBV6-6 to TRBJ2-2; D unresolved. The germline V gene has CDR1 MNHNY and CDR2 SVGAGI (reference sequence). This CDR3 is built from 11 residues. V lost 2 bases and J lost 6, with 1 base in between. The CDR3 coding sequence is TGTGCCAGCAGTTACCCCGGGGAGCTGTTTTTT. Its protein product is CASSYPGELFF.

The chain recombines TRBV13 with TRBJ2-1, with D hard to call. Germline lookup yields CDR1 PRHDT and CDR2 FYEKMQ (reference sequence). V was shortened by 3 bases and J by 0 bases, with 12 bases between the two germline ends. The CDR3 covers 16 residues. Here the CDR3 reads CASSFSAGRSYNEQFF. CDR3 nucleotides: TGTGCCAGCAGCTTTTCGGCAGGTCGCTCCTACAATGAGCAGTTCTTC.

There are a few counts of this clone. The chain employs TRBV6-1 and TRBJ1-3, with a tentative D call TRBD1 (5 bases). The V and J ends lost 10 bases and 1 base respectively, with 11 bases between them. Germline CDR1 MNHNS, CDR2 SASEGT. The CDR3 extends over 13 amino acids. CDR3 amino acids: CAIGRGSGNTIYF. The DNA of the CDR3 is TGTGCCATCGGGAGGGGTTCTGGAAACACCATATATTTT.

The CDR3 bases are TGTGCCAGCAGTTGGGCAGGACTGAACACTGAAGCTTTCTTT. Protein sequence: CASSWAGLNTEAFF. The chain links TRBV27 to TRBJ1-1, with D unresolved. V gave up 4 bases and J gave up 0 bases, with 9 bases separating them. Germline assignment: CDR1 MNHEY and CDR2 SMNVEV (reference sequence). CDR3 length equals 14 residues.

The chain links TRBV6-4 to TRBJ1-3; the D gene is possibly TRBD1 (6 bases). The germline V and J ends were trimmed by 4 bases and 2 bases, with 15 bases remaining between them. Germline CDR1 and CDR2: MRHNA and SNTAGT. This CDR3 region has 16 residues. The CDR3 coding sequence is TGTGCCAGCAGTGCCCCAGGGGCAGGTACTGGAAACACCATATATTTT. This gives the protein CASSAPGAGTGNTIYF.

The CDR3 is CACCPPEQYF. The CDR3 nucleotides are TGTGCCTGTTGTCCTCCCGAGCAGTACTTC. J is TRBJ2-7 and V is TRBV30; D is unclear. This CDR3 is 10 amino acids long. Trimming pared 6 bases from V and 6 bases from J, leaving 9 bases between. Germline V gives CDR1 GTSNPN, CDR2 SVGIG (reference sequence).

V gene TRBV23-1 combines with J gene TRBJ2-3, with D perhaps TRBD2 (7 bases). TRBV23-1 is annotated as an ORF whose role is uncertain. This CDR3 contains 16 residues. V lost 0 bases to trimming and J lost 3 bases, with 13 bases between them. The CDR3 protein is CASSQSIGGQTDTQYF. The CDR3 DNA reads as TGCGCCAGCAGTCAATCGATCGGGGGGCAGACAGATACGCAGTATTTT.

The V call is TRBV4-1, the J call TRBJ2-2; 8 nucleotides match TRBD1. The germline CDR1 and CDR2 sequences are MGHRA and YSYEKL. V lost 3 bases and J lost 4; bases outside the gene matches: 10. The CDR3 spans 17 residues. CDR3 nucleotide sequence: TGCGCCAGCAGCCACAGGGGGCCCTCCATTTTCACCGGGGAGCTGTTTTTT. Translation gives CASSHRGPSIFTGELFF.